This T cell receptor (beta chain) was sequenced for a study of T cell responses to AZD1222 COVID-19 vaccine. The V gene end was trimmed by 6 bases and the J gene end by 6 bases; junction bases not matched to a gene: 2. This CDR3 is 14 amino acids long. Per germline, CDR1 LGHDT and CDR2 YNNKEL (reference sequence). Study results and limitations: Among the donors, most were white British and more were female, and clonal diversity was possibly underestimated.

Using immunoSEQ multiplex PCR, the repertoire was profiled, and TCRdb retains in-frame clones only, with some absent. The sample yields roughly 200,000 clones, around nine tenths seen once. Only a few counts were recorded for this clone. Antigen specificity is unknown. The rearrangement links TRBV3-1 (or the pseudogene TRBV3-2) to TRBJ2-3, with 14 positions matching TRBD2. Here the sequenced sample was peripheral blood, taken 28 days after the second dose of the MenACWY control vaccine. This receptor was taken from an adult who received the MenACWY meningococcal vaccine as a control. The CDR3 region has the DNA TGTGCCAGCAGGACTAGCGGGAGGGCTGATACGCAGTATTTT. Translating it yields CASRTSGRADTQYF.